The rows below give T cell receptor beta chains drawn from one sample of a study of T cell changes during pregnancy in multiple sclerosis. The method was immunoSEQ multiplex PCR; TCRdb's version includes in-frame clones alone and lacks a portion of them. The profile shows about 80,000 clones, 89% of them singletons. The specimen was peripheral blood, collected before pregnancy. The receptors come from a female donor with multiple sclerosis, enrolled in a pregnancy study. The CDR3 runs from the conserved cysteine through the conserved F or W. D genes are given only for firm matches. Only part of the rows carry a size: once, few, many, or a class if the clone is expanded.

.	TRBV5-6	TRBJ1-2	.	TGTGCCAGCAGCTTCCAGGGTCAGGTACCGGATGGCTACACCTTC	CASSFQGQVPDGYTF
.	TRBV19	TRBJ1-1	.	TGTGCCAGTCGGCCTAGTATCGCGCGCGGGAACACTGAAGCTTTCTTT	CASRPSIARGNTEAFF
TRBD1	TRBV7-3	TRBJ2-5	.	TGTGCCAGCAGCTTAAGCCCGAACAGGGGGCGAGGGGAGACCCAGTACTTC	CASSLSPNRGRGETQYF
TRBD2	TRBV10-3	TRBJ2-7	.	TGTGCCACGGGACTAGCGGGGGAGAGCTCCTACGAGCAGTACTTC	CATGLAGESSYEQYF
.	TRBV2	TRBJ2-5	.	TGTGCCAGCAGTCTCTCTGCGGAGACCCAGTACTTC	CASSLSAETQYF
TRBD1	TRBV19	TRBJ2-1	.	TGTGCCAGTTGCCAGGGGGCGAGCTCCTACAATGAGCAGTTCTTC	CASCQGASSYNEQFF
TRBD1	TRBV6-5	TRBJ1-2	.	TGTGCCAGCAGTTTGACAGGGTATGGTGGCTACACCTTC	CASSLTGYGGYTF
TRBD1	TRBV30	TRBJ1-1	.	TGTGCCTGGAGTCCCGGGACAGGGAATACTGAAGCTTTCTTT	CAWSPGTGNTEAFF
TRBD2	TRBV6-1	TRBJ2-1	few	TGTGCCAGCAGTGAACTAGCGGGGGGCTACAATGAGCAGTTCTTC	CASSELAGGYNEQFF
.	TRBV19	TRBJ2-1	.	TGTGCCAGTAGCACGGGTAGAAGGGAGCAGTTCTTC	CASSTGRREQFF
.	TRBV2	TRBJ2-3	.	TGTGCCAGCAGTGAAGCGTCTCCAGGGGACGGGGATACGCAGTATTTT	CASSEASPGDGDTQYF
.	TRBV10-3	TRBJ1-1	once	TGTGCCATCAGTAGCCCAGGGAACACTGAAGCTTTCTTT	CAISSPGNTEAFF
.	TRBV30	TRBJ1-6	once	TGTGCCTGGACCGTGGGTCCCGGGGGGTCACCCCTCCACTTT	CAWTVGPGGSPLHF
TRBD1	TRBV28	TRBJ1-4	.	TGTGCCAGCAGTTCAGGGGGTTCCCACGAAAAACTGTTTTTT	CASSSGGSHEKLFF
.	TRBV5-6	TRBJ2-7	.	TGTGCCAGCAGCTTTCCCAGGCAGGACTCCGAGCAGTACTTC	CASSFPRQDSEQYF
TRBD2	TRBV25-1	TRBJ2-5	.	TGTGCCAGCGCGGGACTAGCGGGGGGGCAGGGGACCCAGTACTTC	CASAGLAGGQGTQYF
.	TRBV28	TRBJ1-4	.	TGTGCCAGCAGCCTAGGGGGACGAAATGAAAAACTGTTTTTT	CASSLGGRNEKLFF
.	TRBV15	TRBJ1-5	.	TGTGCCACCAGCAACGGGGGGGAACAAGCCCAGCATTTT	CATSNGGEQAQHF
.	TRBV5-3	TRBJ2-2	.	TGTGCCAGAACCGGCCGCGGGGTAGGAACCGGGGAGCTGTTTTTT	CARTGRGVGTGELFF
.	TRBV10-2	TRBJ1-4	few	TGCGCCACCGCGGGACTGAGGAATGAAAAACTGTTTTTT	CATAGLRNEKLFF
TRBD1	TRBV27	TRBJ2-7	.	TGTGCCAGCAGCACGCTTTCGGGACAGGGGGGTATAATTCAGTACTTC	CASSTLSGQGGIIQYF
.	TRBV2	TRBJ1-2	.	TGTGCCAGCAGTGCCTCCGGGGATGGCTACACCTTC	CASSASGDGYTF
.	TRBV30	TRBJ1-1	.	TGTGCCTGGAGTGTCATGCGGAACACTGAAGCTTTCTTT	CAWSVMRNTEAFF
TRBD2	TRBV10-1	TRBJ2-7	.	TGCGCCAGCAGAGTAGCGGGGGGGGCCTACGAGCAGTACTTC	CASRVAGGAYEQYF
TRBD2	TRBV19	TRBJ2-3	.	TGTGCCAGTAGCGGGGGACTAGCGGGCGTCCCCGGCACAGATACGCAGTATTTT	CASSGGLAGVPGTDTQYF
TRBD1	TRBV5-4	TRBJ2-7	.	TGTGCCAGCAGCTTGGGGGGACAGGGTTGGTACGAGCAGTACTTC	CASSLGGQGWYEQYF
.	TRBV19	TRBJ1-2	.	TGTGCCAGTAGTGACTACCCCGCAGGGGCCTATGGCTACACCTTC	CASSDYPAGAYGYTF
.	TRBV19	TRBJ2-1	.	TGTGCCAGTAGTATGCCCCCCCGGGGAAGTGAGCAGTTCTTC	CASSMPPRGSEQFF
.	TRBV5-4	TRBJ1-6	.	TGTGCCAGCAGCTTGGGACAATCGGTCCCCCTCCACTTT	CASSLGQSVPLHF
TRBD2	TRBV7-3	TRBJ2-2	.	TGTGCCAGCAGCCTCCTAGCGGGGGGGACCGGGGAGCTGTTTTTT	CASSLLAGGTGELFF
.	TRBV5-1	TRBJ2-1	.	TGCGCCAGCAGCTTTCCGGCGGGCGACGAGCAGTTCTTC	CASSFPAGDEQFF
.	TRBV5-1	TRBJ1-2	.	TGCGCCAGCAGCTTGTTACAGGACTATGGCTACACCTTC	CASSLLQDYGYTF
TRBD1	TRBV5-1	TRBJ1-1	once	TGCGCCAGCAGCTTAGGGGGACAGCGAGCCCTGAACACTGAAGCTTTCTTT	CASSLGGQRALNTEAFF
.	TRBV18	TRBJ1-2	.	TGTGCCAGCTCACCGGCAGGGGAAAATCTCTATGGCTACACCTTC	CASSPAGENLYGYTF
.	TRBV20-1	TRBJ2-1	.	TGCAGCGCGAGGGAGGACAATGAGCAGTTCTTC	CSAREDNEQFF
.	TRBV7-6	TRBJ1-2	.	TGTGCCAGCAGCTTAGGCCGGGGTTCTAACTATGGCTACACCTTC	CASSLGRGSNYGYTF
TRBD2	TRBV7-3	TRBJ2-1	.	TGTGCCAGCAGCTATAGCGGGGGGGCCTACAATGAGCAGTTCTTC	CASSYSGGAYNEQFF
.	TRBV5-1	TRBJ2-5	.	TGCGCCAGCAGCTTGGCTAGCCGGGGGGAGACCCAGTACTTC	CASSLASRGETQYF
.	TRBV6-5	TRBJ2-5	.	TGTGCCAGCAGCAGAGGGGAGGCAGAGACCCAGTACTTC	CASSRGEAETQYF
.	TRBV30	TRBJ1-2	.	TGTGCCTGGAGGCGGACTGTTAACTATGGCTACACCTTC	CAWRRTVNYGYTF
.	TRBV19	TRBJ1-5	.	TGTGCCAGTAGTATATGGCTGGGGCAGGGGAATCAGCCCCAGCATTTT	CASSIWLGQGNQPQHF
.	TRBV10-3	TRBJ2-2	.	TGTGCCATCAGTCGGACTCCAGAAGGCGGGGAGCTGTTTTTT	CAISRTPEGGELFF
.	TRBV27	TRBJ1-1	few	TGTGCCAGCAGTTTGGCGGGAAGAGTCACTGAAGCTTTCTTT	CASSLAGRVTEAFF
TRBD2	TRBV5-4	TRBJ2-3	.	TGTGCCAGCAGCTTGACTAGCGGGGGAGATACGCAGTATTTT	CASSLTSGGDTQYF
TRBD1	TRBV5-1	TRBJ1-6	.	TGCGCCAGCAGCTTGGAGGGGGCGCAGGATTCACCCCTCCACTTT	CASSLEGAQDSPLHF
.	TRBV6-1	TRBJ1-1	.	TGTGCCAGCAGTGAATGGGGACACACGATGAACACTGAAGCTTTCTTT	CASSEWGHTMNTEAFF
TRBD1	TRBV5-1	TRBJ1-3	.	TGCGCCAGCAGCTGGATGACAGGGACCGGAAACACCATATATTTT	CASSWMTGTGNTIYF
TRBD2	TRBV7-2	TRBJ2-5	once	TGTGCCAGCAGCTTAGGCGGGGGGGGCGGGGGGACCCAGTACTTC	CASSLGGGGGGTQYF
TRBD1	TRBV5-4	TRBJ1-4	.	TGTGCCAGCAGGCGGACAGGGGCTAATGAAAAACTGTTTTTT	CASRRTGANEKLFF
.	TRBV5-4	TRBJ1-2	once	TGTGCCAGCAGCCCAATCGGGGATTATGGCTACACCTTC	CASSPIGDYGYTF
.	TRBV30	TRBJ1-6	.	TGTGCCTGGAGTGTATTGGGGCAGGCGGAGGGATACTTCAATTCACCCCTCCACTTT	CAWSVLGQAEGYFNSPLHF
.	TRBV27	TRBJ1-4	.	TGTGCCAGCAGTTTGGACAGTGACGAAAAACTGTTTTTT	CASSLDSDEKLFF
.	TRBV19	TRBJ2-3	.	TGTGCCAGTAGTATTCGGGTGTTCGGCACAGATACGCAGTATTTT	CASSIRVFGTDTQYF